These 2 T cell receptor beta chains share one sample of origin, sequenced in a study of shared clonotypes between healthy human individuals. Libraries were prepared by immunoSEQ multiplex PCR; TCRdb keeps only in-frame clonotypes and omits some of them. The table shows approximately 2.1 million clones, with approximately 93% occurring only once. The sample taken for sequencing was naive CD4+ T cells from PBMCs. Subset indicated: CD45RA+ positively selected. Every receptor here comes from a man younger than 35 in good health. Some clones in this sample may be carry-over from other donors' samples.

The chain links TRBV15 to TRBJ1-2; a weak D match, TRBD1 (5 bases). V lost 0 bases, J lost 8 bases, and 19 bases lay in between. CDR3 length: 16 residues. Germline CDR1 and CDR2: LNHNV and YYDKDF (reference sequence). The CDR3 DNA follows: TGTGCCACCAGCAGAGAGGGTCAGGGTGTATGGGCAGGCTACACCTTC. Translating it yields CATSREGQGVWAGYTF. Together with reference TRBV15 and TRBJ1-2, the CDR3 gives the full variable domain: DAMVIQNPRYQVTQFGKPVTLSCSQTLNHNVMYWYQQKSSQAPKLLFHYYDKDFNNEADTPDNFQSRRPNTSFCFLDIRSPGLGDTAMYLCATSREGQGVWAGYTFGSGTRLTVV.

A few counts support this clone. For the CDR3, the DNA is TGTGCCAGTCGAAAGGGGAGCAGGGACTATGGCTACACCTTC. It codes for CASRKGSRDYGYTF. This chain connects TRBV19 to TRBJ1-2; TRBD1 is a possible D gene (5 bases). The CDR3 spans 14 residues. The germline V and J ends were trimmed by 8 bases and 3 bases, with 16 bases remaining between them. Germline lookup yields CDR1 LNHDA and CDR2 SQIVND (reference sequence).